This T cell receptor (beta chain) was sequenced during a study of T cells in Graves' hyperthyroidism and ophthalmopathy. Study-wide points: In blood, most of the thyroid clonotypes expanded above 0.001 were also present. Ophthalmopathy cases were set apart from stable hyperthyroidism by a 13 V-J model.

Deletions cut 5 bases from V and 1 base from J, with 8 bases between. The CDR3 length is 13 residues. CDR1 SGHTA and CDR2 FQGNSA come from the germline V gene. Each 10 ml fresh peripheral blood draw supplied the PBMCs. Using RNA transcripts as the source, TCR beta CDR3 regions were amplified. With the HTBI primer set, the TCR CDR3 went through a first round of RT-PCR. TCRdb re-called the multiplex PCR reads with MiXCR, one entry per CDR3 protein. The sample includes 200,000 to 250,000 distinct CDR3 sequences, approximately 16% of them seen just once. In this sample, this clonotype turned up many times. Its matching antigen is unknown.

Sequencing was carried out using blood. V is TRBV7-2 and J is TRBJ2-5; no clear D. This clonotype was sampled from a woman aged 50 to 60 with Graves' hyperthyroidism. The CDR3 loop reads CASSRTVQETQYF. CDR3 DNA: TGTGCCAGCAGCCGGACCGTCCAAGAGACCCAGTACTTC.